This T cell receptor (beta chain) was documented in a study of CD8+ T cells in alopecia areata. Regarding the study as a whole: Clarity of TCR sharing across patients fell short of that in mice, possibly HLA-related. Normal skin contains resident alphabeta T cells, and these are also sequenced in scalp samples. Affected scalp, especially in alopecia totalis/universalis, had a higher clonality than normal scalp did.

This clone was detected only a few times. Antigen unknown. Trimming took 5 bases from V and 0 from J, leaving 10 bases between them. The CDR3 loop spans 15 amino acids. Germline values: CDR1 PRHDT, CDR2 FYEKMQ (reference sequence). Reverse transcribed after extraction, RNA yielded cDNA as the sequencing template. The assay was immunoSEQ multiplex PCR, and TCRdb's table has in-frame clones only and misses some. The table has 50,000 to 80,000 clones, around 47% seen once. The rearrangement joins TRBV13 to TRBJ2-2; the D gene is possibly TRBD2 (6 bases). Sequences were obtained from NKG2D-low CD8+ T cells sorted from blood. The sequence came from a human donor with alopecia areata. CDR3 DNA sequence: TGTGCCAGCAGCCAAGGACTATCGAACACCGGGGAGCTGTTTTTT. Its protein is CASSQGLSNTGELFF.